These 4 T cell receptor beta chains came from one sample sequenced in a study of CD8 T cells in ankylosing spondylitis. These TCRs are of unknown antigen specificity. A single record per CDR3 protein comes from TCRdb applying MiXCR to the 5' RACE reads. The sample has 650,000 to 800,000 distinct CDR3 sequences, 19% seen once. General study points: Made up of eight highly homologous variants, a TCR beta motif appeared characteristic of ankylosing spondylitis blood.

The sample comprised blood, either unsorted or a sorted T cell fraction (not recorded which). The receptors originated from a male donor with ankylosing spondylitis.

The chain is built from TRBV12-3 or TRBV12-4 and TRBJ2-1; D gene unclear. CDR3 length: 13 residues. V was clipped by 6 bases and J by 6 bases, with 12 bases between them. The CDR3 here is CASSKGLGNEQFF. As DNA, the CDR3 is TGTGCCAGCAGCAAGGGTTTAGGCAATGAGCAGTTCTTC.

V gene TRBV27 combines with J gene TRBJ1-1; D not resolved. CDR1 is MNHEY, CDR2 SMNVEV, per germline (reference sequence). The ends were cut back, 5 bases at V and 5 bases at J, with 24 bases in the middle. This CDR3 is built from 17 residues. The CDR3, as DNA: TGTGCCAGCAGTCCGGCAATGATGGGCAGGCAAGAAACTGAAGCTTTCTTT. Translated, it gives CASSPAMMGRQETEAFF.

This clonotype was recorded a few times. The chain has TRBV5-1 and TRBJ1-2; TRBD1 is a possible D gene (5 bases). Germline V gives CDR1 SGHRS, CDR2 YFSETQ. CDR3 size: 14 residues. V dropped 3 bases and J dropped 4 bases, with 13 bases sitting between them. The CDR3 reads CASSSGTGSYGYTF. The CDR3 DNA reads TGCGCCAGCAGCTCCGGGACGGGCTCCTATGGCTACACCTTC.

The chain is built from TRBV27 and TRBJ2-1; 11 bases map to TRBD1. The junction had 5 bases not matched to a gene; V was cut back by 7 bases and J by 6 bases. Per germline, CDR1 MNHEY and CDR2 SMNVEV (reference sequence). This CDR3 is 14 amino acids long. The CDR3 is CASTGTGGGNEQFF. CDR3 coding DNA: TGTGCCAGCACCGGGACAGGGGGTGGCAATGAGCAGTTCTTC.